Below are 26 T cell receptor beta chains sequenced from a single sample in a study of radiotherapy plus CTLA-4 blockade in lung cancer. Generated by immunoSEQ multiplex PCR, the TCRdb table keeps only in-frame clones and is missing some. Among over 30,000 clones listed, 70% to 75% were seen once. The input for sequencing was peripheral blood, taken from a patient treated with radiotherapy plus ipilimumab. All receptors come from a human donor with non-small cell lung cancer whose response to radiotherapy plus ipilimumab could not be evaluated.

V and J are TRBV28 and TRBJ1-5; D perhaps matches TRBD1 (6 bases). The CDR3 is made up of 15 amino acids. Trimming took 4 bases from V and 6 from J, leaving 16 bases between them. From germline, CDR1 is MDHEN and CDR2 SYDVKM. Here the CDR3 DNA reads TGTGCCAGCAGTTCCCGGCGAGGGGGGGGTCAGCCCCAGCATTTT. Protein sequence: CASSSRRGGGQPQHF.

This sequence joins TRBV11-2 and TRBJ2-2; 13 bases match TRBD2. CDR3 size: 17 residues. Germline-derived CDR1 and CDR2 are SGHAT and FQNNGV. V dropped 0 bases and J dropped 7; count of bases not matched to a gene: 5. DNA of the CDR3: TGTGCCAGCAGCTTAGATCGGACTAGCGGGAGTCACGGGGAGCTGTTTTTT. It is translated as CASSLDRTSGSHGELFF. The entire variable domain, with the rest obtained from reference TRBV11-2 and TRBJ2-2, is as follows: EAGVAQSPRYKIIEKRQSVAFWCNPISGHATLYWYQQILGQGPKLLIQFQNNGVVDDSQLPKDRFSAERLKGVDSTLKIQPAKLEDSAVYLCASSLDRTSGSHGELFFGEGSRLTVL.

V gene TRBV6-5 combines with J gene TRBJ2-5, with D possibly TRBD2 on 6 matching bases. The CDR3 is made up of 14 amino acids. The V gene's germline CDR1 is MNHEY and CDR2 SVGAGI. The germline V and J ends were trimmed by 0 bases and 4 bases, with 9 bases remaining between them. The CDR3 here is CASSYSRAGETQYF. CDR3 nucleotides: TGTGCCAGCAGTTACTCGAGAGCGGGAGAGACCCAGTACTTC.

The chain has TRBV5-1 and TRBJ2-2, with a weak D call TRBD2 (5 bases). Germline V gene lookup returns CDR1 SGHRS and CDR2 YFSETQ. The V gene lost 4 bases and the J gene lost 2 bases, with 15 bases spanning the gap. This CDR3 is 16 amino acids long. CDR3 loop: CASSQDWTSNTGELFF. The CDR3 DNA reads TGCGCCAGCAGCCAGGACTGGACGAGCAACACCGGGGAGCTGTTTTTT.

This clone was seen a single time. The CDR3 is CASSQDGRGSETQYF. The CDR3 region has the DNA TGCGCCAGCAGCCAAGACGGCAGGGGCTCAGAGACCCAGTACTTC. This sequence joins TRBV4-3 and TRBJ2-5, with D tentatively TRBD1 (6 bases). The V and J ends lost 0 bases and 4 bases respectively, with 12 bases between them. The CDR3 totals 15 residues. CDR1 and CDR2 (germline): LGHNA, YSLEER.

This clone came up a few times. The rearrangement joins TRBV29-1 to TRBJ2-7; the match to TRBD2 covers 7 bases. Germline V gene sequence: CDR1 SQVTM, CDR2 ANQGSEA. The CDR3 spans 16 residues. Unmatched junction bases numbered 11, after V lost 1 base and J lost 2 bases. The CDR3 DNA follows: TGCAGCGTTGAAGGGCTAGCGGATAGAAAGACCTACGAGCAGTACTTC. Protein: CSVEGLADRKTYEQYF.

The rearrangement uses TRBV4-1 and TRBJ2-7, with D possibly matching TRBD2 (6 bases). The CDR3 runs to 17 residues. V lost 1 base, J lost 2 bases, and 18 bases lay in between. Germline CDR1 and CDR2: MGHRA and YSYEKL. CDR3 coding DNA: TGCGCCAGCAGCCAAGGTGCGGGGCGCGGGATCACCTACGAGCAGTACTTC. Its protein product is CASSQGAGRGITYEQYF.

This rearrangement joins TRBV7-2 to TRBJ1-1, with TRBD1 matching over 8 bases. Losses at the gene ends were 5 bases for V and 3 bases for J; bases not matched to a gene: 11. This CDR3 is built from 16 residues. Germline CDR1 and CDR2: SGHTA and FQGNSA. The CDR3 DNA reads as TGTGCCAGCAGCCGTAGGCCAGGGGGCCATTACACTGAAGCTTTCTTT. It is translated as CASSRRPGGHYTEAFF. Based on the CDR3 plus reference TRBV7-2 and TRBJ1-1, the full variable domain is GAGVSQSPSNKVTEKGKDVELRCDPISGHTALYWYRQSLGQGLEFLIYFQGNSAPDKSGLPSDRFSAERTGGSVSTLTIQRTQQEDSAVYLCASSRRPGGHYTEAFFGQGTRLTVV.

In this sample, this clone turned up once. The genes are TRBV7-3 and TRBJ2-2; TRBD2 agrees at 10 bases. The ends lost 5 bases at V and 5 bases at J; junction bases unmatched: 11. The CDR3 totals 17 residues. Germline CDR1 is SGHTA and CDR2 is FQGTGA. The CDR3 is CASSPAASGRGTGELFF. The DNA for the CDR3 is TGTGCCAGCAGCCCAGCGGCTAGCGGGAGAGGGACCGGGGAGCTGTTTTTT.

This rearrangement joins TRBV6-1 to TRBJ2-3; 10 bases map to TRBD2. V trimming: 4 bases; J trimming: 0 bases; junction bases outside the gene matches: 7. Germline V gene sequence: CDR1 MNHNS, CDR2 SASEGT. The CDR3 sequence is 17 residues long. The CDR3 region has the DNA TGTGCCAGCAGTGGAAGCGGGAGGGCCCGAAGCACAGATACGCAGTATTTT. Its protein product is CASSGSGRARSTDTQYF.

The chain employs TRBV18 and TRBJ2-2; 9 bases match TRBD2. Unmatched junction bases numbered 5, after V lost 6 bases and J lost 0 bases. Germline CDR1 reads KGHSH; CDR2 reads LQKENI. CDR3 length equals 16 residues. The CDR3 spells CASSFGLASNTGELFF. CDR3 nucleotides: TGTGCCAGCTCCTTTGGACTAGCGTCGAACACCGGGGAGCTGTTTTTT.

V and J are TRBV19 and TRBJ1-2, with TRBD1 identical over 9 bases. The germline CDR1 and CDR2 sequences are LNHDA and SQIVND (reference sequence). J gave up 8 bases and V 8 bases, and 6 bases lay outside the gene matches. This CDR3 has 12 amino acids. DNA of the CDR3: TGTGCCAGTTCTACAGGGGGCAGGGGCTACACCTTC. Encoded protein: CASSTGGRGYTF.

This clone was detected only once. The chain couples TRBV30 to TRBJ1-5, with D maybe TRBD1 (5 bases). CDR1 and CDR2 from the germline V gene are GTSNPN and SVGIG (reference sequence). V was pared by 2 bases and J by 4 bases, with 15 bases between. The CDR3 consists of 15 residues. CDR3 nucleotide sequence: TGTGCCTGGAGTTTGGCGACAGTCCTTAATCAGCCCCAGCATTTT. The encoded protein is CAWSLATVLNQPQHF. Looking up the rest from reference TRBV30 and TRBJ1-5 gives the full variable domain: SQTIHQWPATLVQPVGSPLSLECTVEGTSNPNLYWYRQAAGRGLQLLFYSVGIGQISSEVPQNLSASRPQDRQFILSSKKLLLSDSGFYLCAWSLATVLNQPQHFGDGTRLSIL.

The chain couples TRBV12-5 to TRBJ1-3, with TRBD1 matching 9 bases. This CDR3 region has 15 residues. The J segment lost 1 base and the V segment lost 7 bases, leaving 5 bases of the junction unmatched. Germline-derived CDR1 and CDR2 are LGHNT and FRNRAP. CDR3 coding DNA: TGTGCTAGTGCTAAGGACAGGGGATCTGGAAACACCATATATTTT. It encodes CASAKDRGSGNTIYF.

This chain connects TRBV13 to TRBJ1-1; D is perhaps TRBD1 (6 bases). V was pared by 1 base and J by 1 base, with 7 bases between. The CDR3 has 14 amino acids. Germline V CDR1 and CDR2: PRHDT, FYEKMQ (reference sequence). CDR3 protein: CASSLARGNTEAFF. CDR3 in DNA: TGTGCCAGCAGCTTAGCCAGGGGGAACACTGAAGCTTTCTTT.

The chain employs TRBV19 and TRBJ1-2; 9 positions match TRBD1. Germline assignment: CDR1 LNHDA and CDR2 SQIVND (reference sequence). This CDR3 is built from 15 residues. Trimming removed 5 bases from V and 0 bases from J; junction bases left unmatched: 4. CDR3 sequence (DNA): TGTGCCAGTAGTCTCGGACAGGGGACTAACTATGGCTACACCTTC. Its translation is CASSLGQGTNYGYTF.

This clone was counted between two and nine times. The chain employs TRBV5-4 and TRBJ1-3; D remains unclear. The ends were cut back, 5 bases at V and 0 bases at J, with 9 bases in the middle. Per germline, CDR1 SGHNT and CDR2 YYREEE (reference sequence). CDR3 size: 14 residues. This CDR3 is CASSEDYSGNTIYF. CDR3 nucleotides: TGTGCCAGCAGTGAGGACTACTCTGGAAACACCATATATTTT. The full variable domain, with the rest looked up from reference TRBV5-4 and TRBJ1-3, is ETGVTQSPTHLIKTRGQQVTLRCSSQSGHNTVSWYQQALGQGPQFIFQYYREEENGRGNFPPRFSGLQFPNYSSELNVNALELDDSALYLCASSEDYSGNTIYFGEGSWLTVV.

This sequence joins TRBV28 and TRBJ2-4; TRBD2 matches 10 bases. The germline V gene encodes CDR1 MDHEN and CDR2 SYDVKM. The trim removed 2 bases at V and 3 bases at J, leaving 7 bases unmatched. This CDR3 is built from 17 residues. The chain's CDR3 is CASSLEASGRRKNIQYF. The DNA for the CDR3 is TGTGCCAGCAGTTTAGAGGCTAGCGGGAGACGCAAAAACATTCAGTACTTC.

The chain couples TRBV10-2 to TRBJ2-7, with TRBD1 matching 11 bases. The CDR3 covers 14 residues. Looked up from germline, CDR1 is WSHSY and CDR2 is SAAADI. After removal of 6 bases from V and 0 bases from J, the junction contained 1 base not matched to a gene. CDR3 amino acids: CASRGTGGSYEQYF. As DNA, the CDR3 is TGCGCCAGCAGAGGGACAGGGGGCTCCTACGAGCAGTACTTC.

V is TRBV7-6 and J is TRBJ2-7; D is possibly TRBD2 (5 bases). The germline gives CDR1 SGHVS, CDR2 FNYEAQ. V was pared by 1 base and J by 4 bases, with 14 bases between. The CDR3 is 15 amino acids. The CDR3 reads CASSLDVGVGYEQYF. The DNA of the CDR3 is TGTGCCAGCAGCTTAGATGTGGGAGTCGGTTACGAGCAGTACTTC.

V and J are TRBV6-6 and TRBJ2-7, with a weak D call TRBD2 (6 bases). CDR3 size: 16 residues. V was shortened by 0 bases and J by 4 bases, with 16 bases between the two germline ends. Germline V gene sequence: CDR1 MNHNY, CDR2 SVGAGI (reference sequence). In DNA, the CDR3 is TGTGCCAGCAGTTACTCGAAGTCGGCGGGAAGGTACGAGCAGTACTTC. It specifies CASSYSKSAGRYEQYF.

The genes are TRBV7-2 and TRBJ1-3; the D is unclear. CDR1 is SGHTA, CDR2 FQGNSA, per germline. The CDR3 covers 15 residues. The V gene lost 4 bases and the J gene lost 0 bases, with 10 bases spanning the gap. CDR3 bases: TGTGCCAGCAGCTCTGGGCAGCTCTCTGGAAACACCATATATTTT. Translated, it gives CASSSGQLSGNTIYF. The variable domain in full, completed from reference TRBV7-2 and TRBJ1-3, reads GAGVSQSPSNKVTEKGKDVELRCDPISGHTALYWYRQSLGQGLEFLIYFQGNSAPDKSGLPSDRFSAERTGGSVSTLTIQRTQQEDSAVYLCASSSGQLSGNTIYFGEGSWLTVV.

The table lists this clone with a few counts. The CDR3 spells CASSQNSYTGELFF. Written as DNA, the CDR3 is TGTGCCAGCAGCCAAAACAGTTACACCGGGGAGCTGTTTTTT. This sequence joins TRBV11-3 and TRBJ2-2, with unresolved D. The CDR3 sequence is 14 residues long. V lost 5 bases to trimming and J lost 3 bases, with 10 bases between them. The germline V gene has CDR1 SGHNT and CDR2 YENEEA.

The sample holds a few counts of this clone. This chain connects TRBV4-1 to TRBJ2-1, with 7 bases lining up with TRBD1. The germline V gene encodes CDR1 MGHRA and CDR2 YSYEKL. V shed 3 bases and J 8 bases; nucleotides not matched to a gene: 10. The CDR3 sequence is 15 residues long. The DNA of the CDR3 is TGCGCCAGCAGCCAGGAAAGGGACAGCCGCTATGAGCAGTTCTTC. This sequence encodes CASSQERDSRYEQFF.

This clone was seen only a few times. The rearrangement uses TRBV29-1 and TRBJ1-5; D perhaps matches TRBD1 (5 bases). Trimming took off 7 bases at V and 11 bases at J, with 21 bases between the two ends. Looked up from germline, CDR1 is SQVTM and CDR2 is ANQGSEA. The CDR3 runs to 13 residues. The CDR3 spells CSAGDGSSKTQHF. In DNA form, the CDR3 reads TGCAGCGCGGGGGACGGCTCCTCCAAGACCCAGCATTTT.

CDR3 sequence (DNA): TGTGCCAGCAGTCGGACAGGGAACAATCAGCCCCAGCATTTT. Amino acids: CASSRTGNNQPQHF. The chain carries TRBV27 and TRBJ1-5; the match to TRBD1 covers 8 bases. The CDR3 covers 14 residues. The V gene's germline CDR1 is MNHEY and CDR2 SMNVEV (reference sequence). The J segment lost 3 bases and the V segment lost 5 bases, leaving 3 bases of the junction unmatched.